Each of the 22 T cell receptor beta chains below was sequenced from the same sample in a study of T cell changes during pregnancy in multiple sclerosis. Generated by immunoSEQ multiplex PCR, the TCRdb table keeps only in-frame clones and is missing some. Here the sample spans over 100,000 clones, about 94% being singletons. The starting material was peripheral blood, obtained in the third trimester of pregnancy. These receptors originate from a female donor with multiple sclerosis, enrolled in a pregnancy study.

The chain couples TRBV9 to TRBJ2-5; 9 bases are a match to TRBD2. The V gene end was trimmed by 0 bases and the J gene end by 3 bases; junction bases not matched to a gene: 3. The CDR3 consists of 15 residues. Germline CDR1 reads SGDLS; CDR2 reads YYNGEE. As DNA, the CDR3 is TGTGCCAGCAGCGTAGAAGCGGGAGGTAAAGAGACCCAGTACTTC. Its translation: CASSVEAGGKETQYF.

The rearrangement links TRBV10-1 to TRBJ1-5; possible D gene TRBD1, 5 bases. The CDR3 has 12 residues. Germline loops: CDR1 WNHNN, CDR2 SYGVQD (reference sequence). Deletions cut 3 bases from V and 7 bases from J, with 7 bases between. CDR3: CASSDPGQPQHF. CDR3 nucleotides: TGCGCCAGCAGTGACCCAGGGCAGCCCCAGCATTTT.

This chain links TRBV27 with TRBJ1-1; a possible D gene is TRBD1 (6 bases). Germline-derived CDR1 and CDR2 are MNHEY and SMNVEV (reference sequence). Trimming took 4 bases from V and 10 from J, leaving 25 bases between them. The CDR3 consists of 16 residues. The CDR3, as DNA: TGTGCCAGCAGTTCCTCCATTGGACTTCTGGGGGCGGGAGCTTTCTTT. Translation: CASSSSIGLLGAGAFF.

The chain combines TRBV6-6 with TRBJ2-5, with a weak D call TRBD2 (6 bases). Looked up from germline, CDR1 is MNHNY and CDR2 is SVGAGI (reference sequence). V lost 5 bases to trimming and J lost 3 bases, with 13 bases between them. The CDR3 is 14 residues long. CDR3 nucleotide sequence: TGTGCCAGCAGTCCCCAGCGGGTCAAAGAGACCCAGTACTTC. It yields the protein CASSPQRVKETQYF.

The chain joins TRBV2 to TRBJ2-7, with 8 bases that match TRBD2. This CDR3 contains 15 residues. Germline-derived CDR1 and CDR2 are SNHLY and FYNNEI. J was trimmed by 8 bases and V by 8 bases; bases with no gene match: 17. Here the CDR3 reads CASARTGTSVTKQYF. DNA of the CDR3: TGTGCCAGCGCACGTACCGGGACTAGTGTGACGAAGCAGTACTTC.

The chain recombines TRBV6-5 with TRBJ2-7; possible D gene TRBD1, 5 bases. CDR3 length: 14 residues. The germline gives CDR1 MNHEY, CDR2 SVGAGI. Trimming took 0 bases from V and 0 from J, leaving 6 bases between them. DNA of the CDR3: TGTGCCAGCAGTTACTCGACAGTCTCCTACGAGCAGTACTTC. This sequence encodes CASSYSTVSYEQYF.

The chain has TRBV5-1 and TRBJ2-5; 9 nucleotides line up with TRBD2. CDR1 and CDR2 from the germline V gene are SGHRS and YFSETQ. There are 18 residues in the CDR3. The V segment lost 1 base and the J segment 5 bases; nucleotides outside the gene matches: 15. The CDR3 protein is CASSLPRETSGPLETQYF. The DNA of the CDR3 is TGCGCCAGCAGCTTGCCCAGGGAAACTAGCGGGCCCCTGGAGACCCAGTACTTC. The full variable domain, in which reference TRBV5-1 and TRBJ2-5 provide the parts outside the CDR3, is KAGVTQTPRYLIKTRGQQVTLSCSPISGHRSVSWYQQTPGQGLQFLFEYFSETQRNKGNFPGRFSGRQFSNSRSEMNVSTLELGDSALYLCASSLPRETSGPLETQYFGPGTRLLVL.

J is TRBJ2-7 and V is TRBV6-1; 7 bases fit TRBD1. The CDR3 covers 15 residues. With 7 bases clipped from V and 4 bases from J, the junction kept 13 bases outside the gene matches. Germline-derived CDR1 and CDR2 are MNHNS and SASEGT. CDR3 DNA sequence: TGTGCCAGCACTCAACGCCGGGACAGCCTTTACGAGCAGTACTTC. Its protein is CASTQRRDSLYEQYF.

The chain recombines TRBV30 with TRBJ2-5; maybe TRBD2 (6 bases). From germline, CDR1 is GTSNPN and CDR2 SVGIG (reference sequence). V was clipped by 1 base and J by 3 bases, with 12 bases between them. The CDR3 spans 14 residues. The CDR3 sequence is CAWSALAGKETQYF. As DNA, the CDR3 is TGTGCCTGGAGTGCACTCGCGGGGAAAGAGACCCAGTACTTC.

CDR3 nucleotides: TGCGCCAGCAGCTTTGTGCCGGGACTAGCGGGCAATGAGCAGTTCTTC. Translating gives CASSFVPGLAGNEQFF. This chain links TRBV5-1 with TRBJ2-1; 12 nucleotides line up with TRBD2. After removal of 2 bases from V and 6 bases from J, the junction contained 6 bases not matched to a gene. This CDR3 has 16 amino acids. Germline V gives CDR1 SGHRS, CDR2 YFSETQ.

The genes are TRBV9 and TRBJ1-1; 10 bases align to TRBD1. This CDR3 comprises 15 residues. Germline assignment: CDR1 SGDLS and CDR2 YYNGEE. J was trimmed by 5 bases and V by 4 bases; bases with no gene match: 8. CDR3 loop: CASSSRQGARTEAFF. In DNA, the CDR3 is TGTGCCAGCAGCTCACGACAGGGGGCGAGGACTGAAGCTTTCTTT.

The gene calls are TRBV29-1 and TRBJ2-1; TRBD2 matches at 8 bases. V lost 3 bases and J lost 6; bases outside the gene matches: 7. The CDR3 length is 14 residues. Germline CDR1 SQVTM, CDR2 ANQGSEA. CDR3 in amino acids: CSVEWAGGLNEQFF. For the CDR3, the DNA is TGCAGCGTTGAGTGGGCGGGAGGCCTCAATGAGCAGTTCTTC.

This rearrangement joins TRBV5-5 to TRBJ1-2; 12 bases align to TRBD1. This CDR3 has 16 residues. Germline V gives CDR1 SGHKS, CDR2 YYEKEE (reference sequence). The ends lost 6 bases at V and 5 bases at J; junction bases unmatched: 11. CDR3 nucleotide sequence: TGTGCCAGCACAACGACCGGGACAGGGGGCGAGTATGGCTACACCTTC. Translation: CASTTTGTGGEYGYTF.

The chain employs TRBV9 and TRBJ2-5, with TRBD2 matching over 9 bases. This CDR3 contains 16 residues. J was trimmed by 2 bases and V by 4 bases; bases with no gene match: 9. Germline CDR1 SGDLS, CDR2 YYNGEE. The CDR3, as DNA: TGTGCCAGCAGCTCCACCTCGACTAGCGGACAAGAGACCCAGTACTTC. Amino acid sequence: CASSSTSTSGQETQYF.

The V and J genes are TRBV28 and TRBJ2-1; tentative D call: TRBD1 (6 bases). Looked up from germline, CDR1 is MDHEN and CDR2 is SYDVKM. The length of the CDR3 is 16 residues. Trimming took 5 bases from V and 4 from J, leaving 18 bases between them. The DNA for the CDR3 is TGTGCCAGCAGTGTCGACACAGGGATGCGTTACAATGAGCAGTTCTTC. Protein sequence: CASSVDTGMRYNEQFF.

The chain has TRBV5-8 and TRBJ1-5; D gene uncertain. The germline V gene has CDR1 SGHTS and CDR2 YDEGEE. The V gene lost 4 bases and the J gene lost 5 bases, with 4 bases spanning the gap. The CDR3 is 11 amino acids. The CDR3 reads CASSPDQPQHF. CDR3 DNA sequence: TGTGCCAGCAGCCCAGATCAGCCCCAGCATTTT.

The genes are TRBV28 and TRBJ1-3; 9 positions match TRBD1. The V and J ends lost 4 bases and 5 bases, in that order; junction bases with no gene match: 9. Germline V gene lookup returns CDR1 MDHEN and CDR2 SYDVKM. The CDR3 is made up of 16 amino acids. CDR3 DNA: TGTGCCAGCAGTTACCAGACCGGGACAGGGAGAAACACCATATATTTT. It yields the protein CASSYQTGTGRNTIYF.

The chain employs TRBV7-2 and TRBJ2-7; D perhaps matches TRBD1 (6 bases). CDR3 length: 19 amino acids. Germline V gene sequence: CDR1 SGHTA, CDR2 FQGNSA. Deletions cut 3 bases from V and 2 bases from J, with 26 bases between. The CDR3 DNA is TGTGCCAGCAGCTTTCACTTCCCCGGGACATCCTCCTTTACCTACGAGCAGTACTTC. Translated: CASSFHFPGTSSFTYEQYF.

This rearrangement joins TRBV28 to TRBJ2-7; 7 bases are shared with TRBD2. The CDR3 runs to 13 residues. V gave up 10 bases and J gave up 2 bases; unmatched junction bases: 8. CDR1 is MDHEN, CDR2 SYDVKM, per germline. CDR3 nucleotide sequence: TGTGCCATTAAGACGGCGGGAGCCTACGAGCAGTACTTC. The encoded protein is CAIKTAGAYEQYF.

The rearrangement links TRBV7-9 to TRBJ2-2; 8 nucleotides match TRBD1. With 0 bases clipped from V and 4 bases from J, the junction kept 4 bases outside the gene matches. Germline loops: CDR1 SEHNR, CDR2 FQNEAQ (reference sequence). This CDR3 contains 16 residues. CDR3 sequence: CASSLALTGGTGELFF. CDR3 bases: TGTGCCAGCAGCTTAGCCCTTACAGGGGGCACCGGGGAGCTGTTTTTT. Variable domain in full (rest from reference TRBV7-9 and TRBJ2-2): DTGVSQNPRHKITKRGQNVTFRCDPISEHNRLYWYRQTLGQGPEFLTYFQNEAQLEKSRLLSDRFSAERPKGSFSTLEIQRTEQGDSAMYLCASSLALTGGTGELFFGEGSRLTVL.

The chain couples TRBV23-1 to TRBJ2-5, with D tentatively TRBD1 (8 bases). TRBV23-1 is assigned to the ORF class and has an uncertain function. V was cut by 4 bases and J by 5 bases, with 26 bases left in between. This CDR3 is built from 18 residues. CDR3: CASSPIHRGGRVVETQYF. CDR3 bases: TGCGCCAGCAGTCCGATTCACAGGGGGGGGCGGGTTGTGGAGACCCAGTACTTC.

The chain joins TRBV5-1 to TRBJ2-7; D might be TRBD1 (5 bases). CDR3 length: 13 residues. CDR1 and CDR2 (germline): SGHRS, YFSETQ. The V and J ends lost 1 base and 2 bases respectively, with 7 bases between them. The CDR3 coding sequence is TGCGCCAGCAGCTTGCAGGGAACCTACGAGCAGTACTTC. Protein: CASSLQGTYEQYF.